One and the same sample provided the 11 T cell receptor beta chains below, sequenced in a study of control samples from healthy donors and cancer patients. Profiled with immunoSEQ multiplex PCR; TCRdb holds only in-frame clones, not every one. Of about 51,000 clones in the sample, 80% are singletons; the top ten hold about a tenth. The sequencing sample was made of blood. The receptor set was obtained from a man between 65 and 80 years old in good health.

The chain recombines TRBV21-1 with TRBJ1-5; whether TRBD1, the table's D call, matches the DNA was not checked. TRBV21-1 is tagged as a pseudogene. The CDR3 extends over 15 amino acids. CDR3 bases: TGTGCCAGCAGCAAGCGCGGGACAGTCAACCAGCCCCAGCATTTT. This encodes CASSKRGTVNQPQHF.

This clone was seen only once. V gene TRBV18 combines with J gene TRBJ1-2; TRBD1 matches at 7 bases. This CDR3 region has 14 residues. Germline-derived CDR1 and CDR2 are KGHSH and LQKENI. Trimming removed 2 bases from V and 7 bases from J; junction bases left unmatched: 7. Written as DNA, the CDR3 is TGTGCCAGCTCACCAACAGGGGTGGCGTCTGGCTACACCTTC. This encodes CASSPTGVASGYTF.

The chain joins TRBV6-5 to TRBJ2-4; D remains ambiguous. The CDR3 sequence is 13 residues long. In germline, CDR1 is MNHEY, CDR2 SVGAGI. With 4 bases removed from V and 7 bases from J, the gap between germline ends came to 11 bases. The DNA for the CDR3 is TGTGCCAGCAGTTCAAGTACAAAGAACATTCAGTACTTC. Protein sequence: CASSSSTKNIQYF.

This clone has only a few counts. The chain is built from TRBV15 and TRBJ2-7; a weak D match, TRBD2 (7 bases). Germline CDR1 and CDR2: LNHNV and YYDKDF (reference sequence). The length of the CDR3 is 16 residues. Trimming shortened V by 1 base and J by 6 bases, and 19 bases separated the two germline ends. Here the CDR3 DNA reads TGTGCCACCAGCAGAGGCGGGGGTCACAGGGTACGCGAGCAGTACTTC. This codes for CATSRGGGHRVREQYF.

This clone was seen more than once but under ten times. The V gene is TRBV2, the J gene TRBJ2-7, with 13 bases aligning to TRBD2. The CDR3 consists of 15 residues. Looked up from germline, CDR1 is SNHLY and CDR2 is FYNNEI. V gave up 6 bases and J gave up 3 bases; unmatched junction bases: 5. The CDR3 coding sequence is TGTGCCAGCAGCCGACTAGCGGGGGGACTCTACGAGCAGTACTTC. Protein sequence: CASSRLAGGLYEQYF.

The chain carries TRBV5-4 and TRBJ2-3, with D perhaps TRBD1 or TRBD2 (6 bases each). The V gene lost 6 bases and the J gene lost 4 bases, with 15 bases spanning the gap. Germline CDR1 is SGHNT and CDR2 is YYREEE (reference sequence). This CDR3 contains 14 residues. CDR3 DNA: TGTGCCAGCAAGACGGGGGCGGTGGCAGATACGCAGTATTTT. Its translation: CASKTGAVADTQYF. Full variable domain (rest looked up from reference TRBV5-4 and TRBJ2-3): ETGVTQSPTHLIKTRGQQVTLRCSSQSGHNTVSWYQQALGQGPQFIFQYYREEENGRGNFPPRFSGLQFPNYSSELNVNALELDDSALYLCASKTGAVADTQYFGPGTRLTVL.

The chain combines TRBV2 with TRBJ2-4, with 7 positions matching TRBD1. V was clipped by 5 bases and J by 0 bases; unmatched bases: 13. The CDR3 extends over 18 amino acids. The germline CDR1 and CDR2 sequences are SNHLY and FYNNEI. The CDR3 DNA sequence: TGTGCCAGCAGTAGCGAGAGGACAGGAGCTCTAGCCAAAAACATTCAGTACTTC. Translation gives CASSSERTGALAKNIQYF.

About this clone: One end of the junction fails to match germline, which may point to a read error. The chain uses TRBV28 and TRBJ2-7, with TRBD2 matching 11 bases. Germline V gives CDR1 MDHEN, CDR2 SYDVKM. The CDR3 consists of 13 residues. CDR3 nucleotides: TGTGCCAGCAGTCTATTAGCGGGAGGGCCGGGGTCGTTC. It specifies CASSLLAGGPGSF.

The chain couples TRBV2 to TRBJ2-1; D might be TRBD2 (5 bases). V was trimmed by 5 bases and J by 5 bases, leaving 16 bases between them. The CDR3 has 15 residues. Germline V gives CDR1 SNHLY, CDR2 FYNNEI. DNA of the CDR3: TGTGCCAGCAGTTTAACATGGACTCTCGACAATGAGCAGTTCTTC. This sequence encodes CASSLTWTLDNEQFF.

The chain is built from TRBV7-8 and TRBJ1-5; 7 bases fit TRBD1. J lost 3 bases, V lost 5 bases, and 4 bases had no gene match. The germline V gene has CDR1 SGHVS and CDR2 FQNEAQ. The CDR3 runs to 14 residues. The CDR3 loop is CASSPTGPNQPQHF. CDR3 bases: TGTGCCAGCAGCCCGACAGGGCCCAATCAGCCCCAGCATTTT.

V gene TRBV6-5 combines with J gene TRBJ2-7; 8 bases agree with TRBD1. Germline V gene data show CDR1 as MNHEY and CDR2 as SVGAGI. The trim removed 5 bases at V and 0 bases at J, leaving 3 bases unmatched. The CDR3 has 14 residues. CDR3: CASSRTGSSYEQYF. In DNA form, the CDR3 reads TGTGCCAGCAGTCGGACAGGGAGCTCCTACGAGCAGTACTTC.